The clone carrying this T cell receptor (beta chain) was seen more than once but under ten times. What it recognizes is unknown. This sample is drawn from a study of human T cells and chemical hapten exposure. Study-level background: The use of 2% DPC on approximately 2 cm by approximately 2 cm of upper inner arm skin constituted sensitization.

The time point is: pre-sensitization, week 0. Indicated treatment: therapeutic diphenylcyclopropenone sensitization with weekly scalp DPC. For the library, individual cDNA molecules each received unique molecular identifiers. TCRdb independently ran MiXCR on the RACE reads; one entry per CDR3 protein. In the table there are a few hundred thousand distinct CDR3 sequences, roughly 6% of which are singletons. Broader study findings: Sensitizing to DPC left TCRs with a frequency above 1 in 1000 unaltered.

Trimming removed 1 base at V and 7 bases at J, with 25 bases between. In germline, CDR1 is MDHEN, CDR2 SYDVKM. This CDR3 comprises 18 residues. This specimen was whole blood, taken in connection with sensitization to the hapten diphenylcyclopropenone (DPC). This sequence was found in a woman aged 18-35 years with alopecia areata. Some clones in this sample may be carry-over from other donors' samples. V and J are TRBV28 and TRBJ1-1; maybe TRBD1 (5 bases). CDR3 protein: CASSLSGSQGWGGYEAFF. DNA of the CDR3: TGTGCCAGCAGTTTATCCGGATCGCAAGGCTGGGGGGGATATGAAGCTTTCTTT. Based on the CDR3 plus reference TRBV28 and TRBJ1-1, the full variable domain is DVKVTQSSRYLVKRTGEKVFLECVQDMDHENMFWYRQDPGLGLRLIYFSYDVKMKEKGDIPEGYSVSREKKERFSLILESASTNQTSMYLCASSLSGSQGWGGYEAFFGQGTRLTVV.